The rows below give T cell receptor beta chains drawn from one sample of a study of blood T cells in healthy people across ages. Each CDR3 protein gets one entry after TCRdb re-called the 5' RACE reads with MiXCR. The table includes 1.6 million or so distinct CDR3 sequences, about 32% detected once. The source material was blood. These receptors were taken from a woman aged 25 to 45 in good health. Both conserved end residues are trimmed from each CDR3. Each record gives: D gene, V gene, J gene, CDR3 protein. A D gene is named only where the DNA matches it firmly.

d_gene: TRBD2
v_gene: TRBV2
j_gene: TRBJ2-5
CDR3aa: ASSAPGLAGAVEETQY

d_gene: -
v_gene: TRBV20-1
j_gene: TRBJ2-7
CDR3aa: SAVGANYEQY

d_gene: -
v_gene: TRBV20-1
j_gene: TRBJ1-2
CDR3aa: SATEDPAYGYT

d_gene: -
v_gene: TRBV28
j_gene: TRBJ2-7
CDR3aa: ASSSAGRYEQY

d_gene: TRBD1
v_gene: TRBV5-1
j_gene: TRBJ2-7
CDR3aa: ASSQKDRTGGYEQY

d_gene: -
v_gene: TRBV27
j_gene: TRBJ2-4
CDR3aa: ASSTRLSAKNIQY

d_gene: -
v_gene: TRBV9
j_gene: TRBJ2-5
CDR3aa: ASSTTDSQETQY

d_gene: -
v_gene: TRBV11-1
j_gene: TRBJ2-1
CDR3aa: ASSQGAGDDNEQF

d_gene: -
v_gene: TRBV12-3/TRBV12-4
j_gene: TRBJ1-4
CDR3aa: AILSPDDGVKLF

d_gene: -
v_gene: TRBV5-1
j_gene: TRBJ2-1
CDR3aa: ASSLASQSNEQF

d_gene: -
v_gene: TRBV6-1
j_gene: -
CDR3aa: ASRMTGGYEQY

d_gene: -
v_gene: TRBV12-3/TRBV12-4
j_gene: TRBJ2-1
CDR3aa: ASSTYGDNEQF

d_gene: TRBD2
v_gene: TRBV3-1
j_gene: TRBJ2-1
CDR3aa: ASSSGPGLAGENEQF

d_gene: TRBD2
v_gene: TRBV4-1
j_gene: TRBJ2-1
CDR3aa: ASSQTGLAGVRDEQF

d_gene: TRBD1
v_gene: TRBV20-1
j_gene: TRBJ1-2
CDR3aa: SASRDSNLGGYT

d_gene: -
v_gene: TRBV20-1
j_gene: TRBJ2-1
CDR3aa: SARLSGIRNEQF

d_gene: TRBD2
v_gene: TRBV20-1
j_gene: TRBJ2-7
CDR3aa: SARRRGAIEQY

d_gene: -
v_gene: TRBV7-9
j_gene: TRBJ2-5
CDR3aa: ASSLTGLETQY

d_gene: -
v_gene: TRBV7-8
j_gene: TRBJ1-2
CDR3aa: ASSEGGGTLVSYDYT

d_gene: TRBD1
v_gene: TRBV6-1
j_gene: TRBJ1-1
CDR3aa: ASTDRGDFEAF

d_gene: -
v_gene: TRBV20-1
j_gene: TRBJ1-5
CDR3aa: SARDGTMNQPQH

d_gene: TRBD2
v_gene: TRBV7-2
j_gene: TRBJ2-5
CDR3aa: ASSPTSWATQY

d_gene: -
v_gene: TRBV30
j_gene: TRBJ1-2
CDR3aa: AYGMANYGYT

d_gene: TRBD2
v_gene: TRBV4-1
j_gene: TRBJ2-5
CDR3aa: ASNLVGGVGETQY

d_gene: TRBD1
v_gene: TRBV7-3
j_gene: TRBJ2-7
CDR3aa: ASSLDRGLSYEQY

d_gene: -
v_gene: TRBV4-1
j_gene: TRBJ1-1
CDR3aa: ASSQRLKGDTEAF

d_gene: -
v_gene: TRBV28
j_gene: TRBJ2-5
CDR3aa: ALLAAGQETQY

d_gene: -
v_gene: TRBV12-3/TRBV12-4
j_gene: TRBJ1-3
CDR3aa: ASTIGTLPSGNTIY

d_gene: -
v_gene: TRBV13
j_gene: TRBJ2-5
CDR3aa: ASSLRRGRLNGQY

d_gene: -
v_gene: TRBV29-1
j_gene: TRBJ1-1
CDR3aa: SVEGVSWQAGNEAF

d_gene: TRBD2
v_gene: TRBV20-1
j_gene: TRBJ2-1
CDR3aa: SARAAGGPNEQF

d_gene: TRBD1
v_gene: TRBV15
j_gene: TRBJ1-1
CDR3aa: ATSSRDRGGTEAF

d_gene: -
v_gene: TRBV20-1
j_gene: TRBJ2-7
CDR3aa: SATRDVSYEQY

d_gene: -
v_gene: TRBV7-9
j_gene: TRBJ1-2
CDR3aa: ASSMGGFYYGYT

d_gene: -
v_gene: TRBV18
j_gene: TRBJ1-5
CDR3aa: ASSPSFGQPQH

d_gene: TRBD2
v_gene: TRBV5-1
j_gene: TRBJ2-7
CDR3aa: ASSLDTSDEQY

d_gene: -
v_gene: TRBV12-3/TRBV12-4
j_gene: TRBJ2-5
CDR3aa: ASSPGGPLETQY

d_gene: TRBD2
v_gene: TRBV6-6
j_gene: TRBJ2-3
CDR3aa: ASRAGEGDTDTQY

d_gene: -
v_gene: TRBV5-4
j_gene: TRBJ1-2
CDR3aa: ASSLDQGGSGYT

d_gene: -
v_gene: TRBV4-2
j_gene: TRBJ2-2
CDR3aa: ASSQEDLGELF

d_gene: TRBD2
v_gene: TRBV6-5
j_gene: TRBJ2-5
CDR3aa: ASRGEGRDQY

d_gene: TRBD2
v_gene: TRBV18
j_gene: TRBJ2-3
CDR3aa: ASSQRLATTDTQY

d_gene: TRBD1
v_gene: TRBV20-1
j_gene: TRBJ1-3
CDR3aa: SATGQVPLNSGNTIY

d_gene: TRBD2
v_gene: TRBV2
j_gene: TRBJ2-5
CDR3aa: ASGGGTQETQY